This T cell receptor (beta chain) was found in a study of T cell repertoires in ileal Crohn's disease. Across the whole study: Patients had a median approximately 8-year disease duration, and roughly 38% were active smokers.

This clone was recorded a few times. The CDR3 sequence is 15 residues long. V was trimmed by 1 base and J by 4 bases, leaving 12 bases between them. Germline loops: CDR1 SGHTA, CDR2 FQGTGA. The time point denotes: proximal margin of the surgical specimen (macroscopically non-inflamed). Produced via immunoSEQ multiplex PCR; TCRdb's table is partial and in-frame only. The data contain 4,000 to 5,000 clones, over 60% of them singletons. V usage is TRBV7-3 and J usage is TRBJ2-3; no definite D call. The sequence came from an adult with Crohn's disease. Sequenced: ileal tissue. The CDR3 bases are TGTGCCAGCAGCTTAATAGGGAACGTCGCAGATACGCAGTATTTT. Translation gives CASSLIGNVADTQYF.